This section outlines one TCR beta chain sequence together with its context. Its antigen is undetermined. The data originate from a study of beta chain features in type 1 diabetes. Study results and limitations: Patients with Type 1 diabetes showed moderately but significantly shorter TCRB CDR3s in all four CD4+ subsets. When cDNA is sequenced, cells with high TCR expression could be over-represented. Compared with healthy donors, patients appeared to share more similar naive, central memory and regulatory TCRB repertoires.

Expressed TCRB transcripts were sequenced after all isolated RNA was converted to cDNA. Some clones are missing from TCRdb's copy, which holds only in-frame ones; the method was immunoSEQ multiplex PCR. The sample contains roughly 230,000 clones, about a tenth of which appear only once. The ends lost 4 bases at V and 3 bases at J; junction bases unmatched: 7. CDR3 size: 15 residues. CDR1 is SGHRS and CDR2 is YFSETQ in the germline V gene. This receptor was identified in a man younger than 40 with type 1 diabetes. This chain links TRBV5-1 with TRBJ2-5, with 9 nucleotides matching TRBD1. Specimen: naive CD4+ T cells from blood. Here the CDR3 DNA reads TGCGCCAGCAGCCCCGTTACAGGGGGCAAAGAGACCCAGTACTTC. This codes for CASSPVTGGKETQYF.